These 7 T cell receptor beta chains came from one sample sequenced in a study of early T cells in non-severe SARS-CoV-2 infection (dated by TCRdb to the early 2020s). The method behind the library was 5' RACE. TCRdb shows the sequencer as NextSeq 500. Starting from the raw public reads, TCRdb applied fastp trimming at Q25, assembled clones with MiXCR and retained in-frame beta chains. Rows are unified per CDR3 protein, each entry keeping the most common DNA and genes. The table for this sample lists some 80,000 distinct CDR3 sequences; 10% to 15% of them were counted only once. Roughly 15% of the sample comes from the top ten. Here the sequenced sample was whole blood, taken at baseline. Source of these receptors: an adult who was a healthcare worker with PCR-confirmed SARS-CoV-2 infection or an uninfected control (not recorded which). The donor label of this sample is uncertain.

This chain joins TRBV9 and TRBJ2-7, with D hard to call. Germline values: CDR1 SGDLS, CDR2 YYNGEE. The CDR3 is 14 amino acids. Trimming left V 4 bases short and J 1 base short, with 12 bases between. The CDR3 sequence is CASSPPTGSYEQYF. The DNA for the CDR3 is TGTGCCAGCAGCCCACCGACGGGTTCCTACGAGCAGTACTTC.

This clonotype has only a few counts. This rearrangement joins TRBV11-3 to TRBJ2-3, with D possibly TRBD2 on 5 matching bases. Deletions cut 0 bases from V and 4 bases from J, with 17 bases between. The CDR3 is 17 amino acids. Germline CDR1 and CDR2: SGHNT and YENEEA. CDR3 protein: CASSLEDGVWGADTQYF. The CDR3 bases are TGTGCCAGCAGCTTAGAAGATGGGGTTTGGGGAGCAGATACGCAGTATTTT.

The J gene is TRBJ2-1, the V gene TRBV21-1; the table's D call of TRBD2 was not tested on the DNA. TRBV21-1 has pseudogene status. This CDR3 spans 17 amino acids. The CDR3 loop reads CASSISSYESSYNEQFF. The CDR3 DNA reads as TGTGCCAGCAGCATCTCCTCCTACGAGAGCTCCTACAATGAGCAGTTCTTC.

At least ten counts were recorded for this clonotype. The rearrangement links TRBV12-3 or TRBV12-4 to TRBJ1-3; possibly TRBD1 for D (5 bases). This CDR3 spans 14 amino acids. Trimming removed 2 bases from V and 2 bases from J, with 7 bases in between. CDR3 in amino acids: CASSLWGTGNTIYF. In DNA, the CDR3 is TGTGCCAGCAGTTTATGGGGGACTGGAAACACCATATATTTT.

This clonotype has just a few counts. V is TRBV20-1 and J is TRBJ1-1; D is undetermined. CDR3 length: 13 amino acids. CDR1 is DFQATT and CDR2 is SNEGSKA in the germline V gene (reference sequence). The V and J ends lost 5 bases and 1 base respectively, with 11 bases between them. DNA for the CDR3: TGCAGTGCTCACCGGCTCAGGAACACTGAAGCTTTCTTT. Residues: CSAHRLRNTEAFF.

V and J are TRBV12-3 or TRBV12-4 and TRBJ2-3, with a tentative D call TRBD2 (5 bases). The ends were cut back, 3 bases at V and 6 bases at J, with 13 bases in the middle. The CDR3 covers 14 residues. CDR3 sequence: CASSLDLAADTQYF. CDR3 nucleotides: TGTGCCAGCAGTTTGGATCTAGCCGCGGATACGCAGTATTTT.

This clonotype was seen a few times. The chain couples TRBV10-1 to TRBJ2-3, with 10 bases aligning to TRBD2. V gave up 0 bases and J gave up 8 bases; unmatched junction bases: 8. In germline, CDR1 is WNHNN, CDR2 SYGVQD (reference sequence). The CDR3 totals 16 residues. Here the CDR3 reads CASSESSGGALVTQYF. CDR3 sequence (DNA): TGCGCCAGCAGTGAGTCGAGCGGGGGGGCTCTGGTTACGCAGTATTTT.